The 9 T cell receptor beta chains in this list originate from one sample, sequenced in a study of blood T cell repertoires in COVID-19. The data were produced by immunoSEQ multiplex PCR, yet TCRdb's version contains in-frame clones alone and is incomplete. The table shows more than 100,000 clones, with around 81% occurring only once. The source material was peripheral blood. All receptors derive from a man between 65 and 80 years old with acute or convalescent COVID-19.

The genes are TRBV24-1 and TRBJ1-2; a weak D match, TRBD1 (6 bases). This CDR3 has 14 amino acids. The V gene lost 4 bases and the J gene lost 4 bases, with 12 bases spanning the gap. Per germline, CDR1 KGHDR and CDR2 SFDVKD. This CDR3 reads CATSDPTGFYGYTF. The DNA for the CDR3 is TGTGCCACCAGTGACCCGACAGGCTTCTATGGCTACACCTTC.

The chain uses TRBV29-1 and TRBJ2-7; 9 bases agree with TRBD1. There are 13 residues in the CDR3. The trim removed 7 bases at V and 5 bases at J, leaving 9 bases unmatched. Germline CDR1 is SQVTM and CDR2 is ANQGSEA. CDR3 coding DNA: TGCAGCGCCACCGGGACAGGGTGGGACGAGCAGTACTTC. Translation gives CSATGTGWDEQYF.

The genes are TRBV2 and TRBJ2-5; possible D gene TRBD1, 5 bases. The CDR3 sequence is 12 residues long. Germline CDR1 and CDR2: SNHLY and FYNNEI. Deletions cut 7 bases from V and 0 bases from J, with 6 bases between. CDR3 nucleotides: TGTGCCAGCAAGGACAACCAAGAGACCCAGTACTTC. Translation: CASKDNQETQYF.

V gene TRBV2 combines with J gene TRBJ1-6, with TRBD1 identical over 7 bases. With V trimmed by 6 bases and J by 8 bases, 7 bases remained unmatched. The CDR3 is made up of 14 amino acids. Germline-derived CDR1 and CDR2 are SNHLY and FYNNEI. The CDR3 protein is CASSRQGRDSPLHF. In DNA form, the CDR3 reads TGTGCCAGCAGCAGACAGGGAAGGGATTCACCCCTCCACTTT.

The chain is built from TRBV7-8 and TRBJ2-3, with D perhaps matching TRBD1 or TRBD2 (6 bases each). Germline CDR1 and CDR2: SGHVS and FQNEAQ. The CDR3 totals 14 residues. Trimming took 5 bases from V and 1 from J, leaving 10 bases between them. The CDR3 loop is CASSRGRRTDTQYF. The DNA of the CDR3 is TGTGCCAGCAGCCGGGGGCGCCGCACAGATACGCAGTATTTT.

The chain employs TRBV7-2 and TRBJ1-2; TRBD1 might be the D (5 bases). V lost 5 bases and J 5 bases, leaving 18 bases between the germline ends. The V gene's germline CDR1 is SGHTA and CDR2 FQGNSA. This CDR3 region has 15 residues. Written as DNA, the CDR3 is TGTGCCAGCAGCCCAGCAGGGCAGGGAACGTATGGCTACACCTTC. This encodes CASSPAGQGTYGYTF. The variable domain in full, completed from reference TRBV7-2 and TRBJ1-2, reads GAGVSQSPSNKVTEKGKDVELRCDPISGHTALYWYRQSLGQGLEFLIYFQGNSAPDKSGLPSDRFSAERTGGSVSTLTIQRTQQEDSAVYLCASSPAGQGTYGYTFGSGTRLTVV.

The genes are TRBV6-5 and TRBJ2-4, with a tentative D call TRBD1 (5 bases). The CDR3 consists of 16 residues. Trimming left V 2 bases short and J 0 bases short, with 11 bases between. From germline, CDR1 is MNHEY and CDR2 SVGAGI. The CDR3 loop reads CASSYPGQLAKNIQYF. Here the CDR3 DNA reads TGTGCCAGCAGTTACCCCGGACAACTAGCCAAAAACATTCAGTACTTC.

The V and J genes are TRBV5-4 and TRBJ1-4; possibly TRBD1 for D (6 bases). Germline V lookup: CDR1 SGHNT, CDR2 YYREEE (reference sequence). The CDR3 is made up of 15 amino acids. Trimming removed 1 base from V and 3 bases from J, with 10 bases in between. The CDR3 region is CASSLWGLANEKLFF. CDR3 in DNA: TGTGCCAGCAGCTTGTGGGGGCTGGCTAATGAAAAACTGTTTTTT.

This clone was seen a single time. This chain connects TRBV2 to TRBJ1-5; D might be TRBD1 (5 bases). This CDR3 contains 12 residues. With 6 bases removed from V and 3 bases from J, the gap between germline ends came to 6 bases. From germline, CDR1 is SNHLY and CDR2 FYNNEI. DNA of the CDR3: TGTGCCAGCAGCAGGGACAATCAGCCCCAGCATTTT. Its protein product is CASSRDNQPQHF.